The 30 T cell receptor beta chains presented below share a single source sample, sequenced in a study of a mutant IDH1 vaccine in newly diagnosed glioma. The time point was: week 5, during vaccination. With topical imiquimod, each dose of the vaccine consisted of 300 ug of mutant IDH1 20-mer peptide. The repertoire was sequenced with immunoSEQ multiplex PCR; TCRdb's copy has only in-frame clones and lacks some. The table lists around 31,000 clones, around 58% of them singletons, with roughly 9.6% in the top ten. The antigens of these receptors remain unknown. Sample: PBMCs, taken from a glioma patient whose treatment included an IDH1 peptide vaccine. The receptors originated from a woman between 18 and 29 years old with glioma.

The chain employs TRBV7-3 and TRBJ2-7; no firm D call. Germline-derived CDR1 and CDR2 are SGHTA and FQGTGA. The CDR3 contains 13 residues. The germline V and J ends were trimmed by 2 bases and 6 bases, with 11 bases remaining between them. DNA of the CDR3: TGTGCCAGCAGCTTAGACCCAGTGGGCGAGCAGTACTTC. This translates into CASSLDPVGEQYF.

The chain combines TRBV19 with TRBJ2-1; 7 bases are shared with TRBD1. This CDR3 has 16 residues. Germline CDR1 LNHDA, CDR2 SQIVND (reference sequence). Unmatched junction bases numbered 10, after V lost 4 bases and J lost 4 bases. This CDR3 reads CASSSTSGGVYNEQFF. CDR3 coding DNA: TGTGCCAGTAGTAGCACTTCAGGGGGAGTATACAATGAGCAGTTCTTC.

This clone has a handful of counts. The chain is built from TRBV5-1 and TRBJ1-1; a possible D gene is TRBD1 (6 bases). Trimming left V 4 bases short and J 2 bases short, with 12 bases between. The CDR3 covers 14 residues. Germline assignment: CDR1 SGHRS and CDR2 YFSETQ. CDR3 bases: TGCGCCAGCAGCGGGGACACCGGTAACACTGAAGCTTTCTTT. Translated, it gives CASSGDTGNTEAFF.

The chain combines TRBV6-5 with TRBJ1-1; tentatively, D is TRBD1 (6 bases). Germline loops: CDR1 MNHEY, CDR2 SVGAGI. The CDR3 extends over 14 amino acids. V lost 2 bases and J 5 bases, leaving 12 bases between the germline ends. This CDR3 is CASSYKGGFTEAFF. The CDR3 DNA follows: TGTGCCAGCAGTTACAAAGGGGGATTTACTGAAGCTTTCTTT.

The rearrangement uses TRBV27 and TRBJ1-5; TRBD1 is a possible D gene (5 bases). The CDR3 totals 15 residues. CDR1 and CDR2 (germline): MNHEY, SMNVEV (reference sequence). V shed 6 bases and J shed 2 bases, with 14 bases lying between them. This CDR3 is CASRAGTLGNQPQHF. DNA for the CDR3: TGTGCCAGCAGGGCAGGGACTTTAGGCAATCAGCCCCAGCATTTT.

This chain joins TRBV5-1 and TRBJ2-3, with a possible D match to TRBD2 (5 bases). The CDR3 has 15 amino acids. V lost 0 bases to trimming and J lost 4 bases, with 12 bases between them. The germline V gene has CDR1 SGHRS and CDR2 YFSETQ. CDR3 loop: CASSLGGQLADTQYF. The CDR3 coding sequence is TGCGCCAGCAGCTTGGGAGGGCAGTTAGCAGATACGCAGTATTTT. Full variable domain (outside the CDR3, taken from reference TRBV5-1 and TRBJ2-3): KAGVTQTPRYLIKTRGQQVTLSCSPISGHRSVSWYQQTPGQGLQFLFEYFSETQRNKGNFPGRFSGRQFSNSRSEMNVSTLELGDSALYLCASSLGGQLADTQYFGPGTRLTVL.

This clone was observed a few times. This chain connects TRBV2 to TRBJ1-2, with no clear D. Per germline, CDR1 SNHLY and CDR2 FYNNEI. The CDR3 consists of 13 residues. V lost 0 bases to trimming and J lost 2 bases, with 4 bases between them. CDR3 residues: CASSEAENYGYTF. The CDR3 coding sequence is TGTGCCAGCAGTGAAGCAGAAAACTATGGCTACACCTTC.

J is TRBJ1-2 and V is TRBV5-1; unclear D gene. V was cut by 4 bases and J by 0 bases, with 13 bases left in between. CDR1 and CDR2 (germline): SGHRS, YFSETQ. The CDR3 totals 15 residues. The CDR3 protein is CASSPREDPNYGYTF. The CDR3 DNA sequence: TGCGCCAGCAGCCCTAGGGAGGATCCTAACTATGGCTACACCTTC.

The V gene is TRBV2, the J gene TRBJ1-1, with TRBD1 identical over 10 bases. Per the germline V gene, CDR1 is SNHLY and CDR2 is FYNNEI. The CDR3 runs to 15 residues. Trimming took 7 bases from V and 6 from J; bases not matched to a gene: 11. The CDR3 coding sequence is TGTGCCAGCACCGAACCCGACAGGGGGCCGGCTGAAGCTTTCTTT. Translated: CASTEPDRGPAEAFF.

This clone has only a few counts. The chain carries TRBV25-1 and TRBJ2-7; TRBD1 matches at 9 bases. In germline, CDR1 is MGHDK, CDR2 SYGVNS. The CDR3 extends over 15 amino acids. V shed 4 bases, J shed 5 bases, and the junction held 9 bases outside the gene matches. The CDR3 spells CASSAWDREAHEQYF. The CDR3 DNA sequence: TGTGCCAGCAGTGCGTGGGACAGGGAAGCCCACGAGCAGTACTTC.

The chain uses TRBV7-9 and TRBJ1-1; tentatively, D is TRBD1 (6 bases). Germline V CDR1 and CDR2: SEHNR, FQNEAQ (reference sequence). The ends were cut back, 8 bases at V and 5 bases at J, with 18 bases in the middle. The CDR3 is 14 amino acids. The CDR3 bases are TGTGCCAGCGAAGATCGGGGGGCAGGTACTGAAGCTTTCTTT. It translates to CASEDRGAGTEAFF.

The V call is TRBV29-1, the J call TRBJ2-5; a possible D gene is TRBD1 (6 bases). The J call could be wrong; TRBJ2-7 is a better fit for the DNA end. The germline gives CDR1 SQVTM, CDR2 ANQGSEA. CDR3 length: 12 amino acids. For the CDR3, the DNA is TGCAGCGTTGGACAACAGGGCTACGAGCAGTACTTC. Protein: CSVGQQGYEQYF.

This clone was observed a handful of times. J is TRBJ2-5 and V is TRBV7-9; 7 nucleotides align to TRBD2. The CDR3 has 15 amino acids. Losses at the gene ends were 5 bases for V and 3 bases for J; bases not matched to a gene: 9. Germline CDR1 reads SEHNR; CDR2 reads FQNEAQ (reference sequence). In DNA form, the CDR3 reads TGTGCCAGCAGCATCCTCCGACTAGCCGAAGAGACCCAGTACTTC. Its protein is CASSILRLAEETQYF.

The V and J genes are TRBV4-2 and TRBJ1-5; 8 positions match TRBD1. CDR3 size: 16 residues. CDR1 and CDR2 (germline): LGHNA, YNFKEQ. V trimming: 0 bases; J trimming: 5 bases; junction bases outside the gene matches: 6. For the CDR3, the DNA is TGTGCCAGCAGCCAAGACGGACAGGGCCTAGATCAGCCCCAGCATTTT. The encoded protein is CASSQDGQGLDQPQHF.

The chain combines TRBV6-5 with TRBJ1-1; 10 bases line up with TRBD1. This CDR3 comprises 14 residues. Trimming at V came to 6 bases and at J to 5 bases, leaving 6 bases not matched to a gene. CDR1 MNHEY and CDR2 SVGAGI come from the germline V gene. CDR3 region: CASRPGTGETEAFF. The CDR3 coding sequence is TGTGCCAGCAGACCCGGGACAGGGGAAACTGAAGCTTTCTTT.

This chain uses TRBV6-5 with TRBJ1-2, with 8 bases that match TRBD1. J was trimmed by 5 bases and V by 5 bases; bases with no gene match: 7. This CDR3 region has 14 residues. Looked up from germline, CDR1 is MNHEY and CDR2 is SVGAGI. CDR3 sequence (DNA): TGTGCCAGCAGTCTAAACAGGGGGGGTTATGGCTACACCTTC. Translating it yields CASSLNRGGYGYTF.

The DNA for the CDR3 is TGCGCCAGCAGGGGACAGGGGGCAGGTAATGAGCAGTTCTTC. It is translated as CASRGQGAGNEQFF. V gene TRBV5-1 combines with J gene TRBJ2-1, with TRBD1 identical over 12 bases. The germline gives CDR1 SGHRS, CDR2 YFSETQ. J gave up 7 bases and V 5 bases, and 4 bases lay outside the gene matches. This CDR3 comprises 14 residues.

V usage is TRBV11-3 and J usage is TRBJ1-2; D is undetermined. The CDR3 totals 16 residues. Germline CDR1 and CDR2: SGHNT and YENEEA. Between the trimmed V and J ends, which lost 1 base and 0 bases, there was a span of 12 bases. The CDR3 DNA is TGTGCCAGCAGCTTAGGATCTACCGGGCCTAACTATGGCTACACCTTC. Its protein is CASSLGSTGPNYGYTF. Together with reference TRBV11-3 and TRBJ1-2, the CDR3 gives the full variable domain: EAGVVQSPRYKIIEKKQPVAFWCNPISGHNTLYWYLQNLGQGPELLIRYENEEAVDDSQLPKDRFSAERLKGVDSTLKIQPAELGDSAVYLCASSLGSTGPNYGYTFGSGTRLTVV.

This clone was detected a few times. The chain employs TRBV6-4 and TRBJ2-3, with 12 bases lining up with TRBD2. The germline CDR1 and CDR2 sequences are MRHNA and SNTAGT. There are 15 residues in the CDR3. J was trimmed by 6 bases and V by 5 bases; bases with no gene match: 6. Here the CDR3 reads CASSPTSGGGDTQYF. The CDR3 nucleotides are TGTGCCAGCAGTCCGACTAGCGGGGGAGGGGATACGCAGTATTTT.

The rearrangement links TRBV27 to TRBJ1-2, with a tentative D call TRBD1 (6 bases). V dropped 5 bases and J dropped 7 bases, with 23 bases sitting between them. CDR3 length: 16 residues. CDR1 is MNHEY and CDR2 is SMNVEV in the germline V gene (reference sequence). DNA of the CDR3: TGTGCCAGCAGTCCCTCTAACCCCGGGGGCGCGTTTGGCTACACCTTC. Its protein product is CASSPSNPGGAFGYTF.

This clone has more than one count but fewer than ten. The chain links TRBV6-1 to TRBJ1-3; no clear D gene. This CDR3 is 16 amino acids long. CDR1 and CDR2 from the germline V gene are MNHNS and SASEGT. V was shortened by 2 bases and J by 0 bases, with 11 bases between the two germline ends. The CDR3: CASSERLTPSGNTIYF. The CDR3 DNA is TGTGCCAGCAGTGAACGGCTTACTCCCTCTGGAAACACCATATATTTT.

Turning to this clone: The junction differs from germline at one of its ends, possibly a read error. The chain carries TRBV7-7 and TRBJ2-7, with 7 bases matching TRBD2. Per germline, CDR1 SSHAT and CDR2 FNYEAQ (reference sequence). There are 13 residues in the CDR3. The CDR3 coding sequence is TGTGCTAGCAGCCCCGGGAGGTTCTACGAGCAGTACTTC. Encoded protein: CASSPGRFYEQYF.

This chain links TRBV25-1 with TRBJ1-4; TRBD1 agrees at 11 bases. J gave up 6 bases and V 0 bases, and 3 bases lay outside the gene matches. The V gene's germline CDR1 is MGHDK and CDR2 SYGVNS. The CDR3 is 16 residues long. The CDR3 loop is CASSEYLGQGDEKLFF. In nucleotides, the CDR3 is TGTGCCAGCAGTGAATATTTGGGACAGGGGGATGAAAAACTGTTTTTT.

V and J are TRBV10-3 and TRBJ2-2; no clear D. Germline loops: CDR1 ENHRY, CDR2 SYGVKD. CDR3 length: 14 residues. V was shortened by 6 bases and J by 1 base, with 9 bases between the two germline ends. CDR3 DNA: TGTGCCATCAGACCCCTCCAGAACACCGGGGAGCTGTTTTTT. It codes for CAIRPLQNTGELFF.

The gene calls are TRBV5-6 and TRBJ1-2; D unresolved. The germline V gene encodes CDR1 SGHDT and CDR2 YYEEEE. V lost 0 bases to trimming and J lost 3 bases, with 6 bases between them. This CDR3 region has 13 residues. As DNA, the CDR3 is TGTGCCAGCAGCTTGGTCGTAGACTATGGCTACACCTTC. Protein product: CASSLVVDYGYTF.

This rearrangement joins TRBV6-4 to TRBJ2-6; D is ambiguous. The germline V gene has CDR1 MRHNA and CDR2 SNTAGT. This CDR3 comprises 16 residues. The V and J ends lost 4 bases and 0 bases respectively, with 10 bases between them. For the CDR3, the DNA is TGTGCCAGCAGTGGCCCCAGCCTCTCTGGGGCCAACGTCCTGACTTTC. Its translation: CASSGPSLSGANVLTF.

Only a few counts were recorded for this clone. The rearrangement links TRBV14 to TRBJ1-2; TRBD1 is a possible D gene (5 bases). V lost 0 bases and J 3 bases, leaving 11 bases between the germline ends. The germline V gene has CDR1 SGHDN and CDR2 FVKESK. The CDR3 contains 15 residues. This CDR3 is CASSQDYTGHYGYTF. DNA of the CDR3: TGTGCCAGCAGCCAAGATTATACAGGCCACTATGGCTACACCTTC.

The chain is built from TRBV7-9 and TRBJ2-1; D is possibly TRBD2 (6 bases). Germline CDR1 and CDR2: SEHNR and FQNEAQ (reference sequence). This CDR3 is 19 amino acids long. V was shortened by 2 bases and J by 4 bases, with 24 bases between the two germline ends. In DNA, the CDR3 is TGTGCCAGCAGCTTATCCAGGCTTGAGGGGACGGGACTGTACAATGAGCAGTTCTTC. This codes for CASSLSRLEGTGLYNEQFF.

CDR3 protein: CASSTHLGQELNYGYTF. CDR3 bases: TGTGCCAGCAGCACACACTTGGGGCAGGAGCTTAACTATGGCTACACCTTC. The chain couples TRBV9 to TRBJ1-2; possible D gene TRBD1, 5 bases. The germline gives CDR1 SGDLS, CDR2 YYNGEE. The CDR3 has 17 amino acids. V was clipped by 4 bases and J by 1 base, with 20 bases between them.

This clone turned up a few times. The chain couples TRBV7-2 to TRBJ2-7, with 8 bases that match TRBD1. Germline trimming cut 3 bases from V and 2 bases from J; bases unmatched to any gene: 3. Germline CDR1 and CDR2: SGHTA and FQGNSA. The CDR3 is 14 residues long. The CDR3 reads CASSLGQVAYEQYF. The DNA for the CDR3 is TGTGCCAGCAGCTTGGGACAGGTCGCCTACGAGCAGTACTTC.